The 8 T cell receptor beta chains in this list originate from one sample, sequenced in a study of patients and donors after allogeneic stem cell transplantation. Via MiXCR, TCRdb re-called the RT-PCR reads, giving one row per CDR3 protein. The sample has hundreds of thousands of distinct CDR3 sequences; 16% are singletons. Sequenced material: blood, either unsorted or a sorted T cell fraction (not recorded which). The receptors were gathered from a human donor who was either an allogeneic HSCT recipient or a stem cell or donor lymphocyte infusion donor (not recorded which). It is not recorded whose cells these are; they may come from a transplant donor.

Only a few counts were recorded for this clonotype. The CDR3 loop is CASSLLAGGPRDEQFF. In DNA form, the CDR3 reads TGTGCCAGCAGCCTCCTAGCGGGGGGGCCGCGGGATGAGCAGTTCTTC. The chain combines TRBV7-2 with TRBJ2-1; 12 bases fit TRBD2. V lost 5 bases and J lost 8; bases outside the gene matches: 10. The CDR3 runs to 16 residues. Germline V CDR1 and CDR2: SGHTA, FQGNSA. Combining the CDR3 with reference TRBV7-2 and TRBJ2-1 gives the whole variable domain GAGVSQSPSNKVTEKGKDVELRCDPISGHTALYWYRQSLGQGLEFLIYFQGNSAPDKSGLPSDRFSAERTGGSVSTLTIQRTQQEDSAVYLCASSLLAGGPRDEQFFGPGTRLTVL.

The gene calls are TRBV5-1 and TRBJ1-1; maybe TRBD1 (6 bases). The CDR3 extends over 13 amino acids. V gave up 6 bases and J gave up 4 bases, with 13 bases separating them. Germline values: CDR1 SGHRS, CDR2 YFSETQ. The CDR3 spells CASTNQGGTEAFF. The CDR3 region has the DNA TGCGCCAGCACCAACCAAGGGGGCACTGAAGCTTTCTTT.

This clonotype has a handful of counts. The chain combines TRBV10-3 with TRBJ1-4; tentatively, D is TRBD1 (5 bases). Trimming took off 2 bases at V and 12 bases at J, with 7 bases between the two ends. This CDR3 region has 11 residues. The V gene's germline CDR1 is ENHRY and CDR2 SYGVKD. CDR3 amino acids: CAISEGGELFF. In DNA, the CDR3 is TGTGCCATCAGTGAGGGGGGGGAACTGTTTTTT.

This clonotype has a handful of counts. The gene calls are TRBV4-2 and TRBJ1-1; the D is unclear. V shed 3 bases and J shed 3 bases, with 8 bases lying between them. CDR1 and CDR2 (germline): LGHNA, YNFKEQ. The CDR3 contains 13 residues. CDR3: CASSQNGDTEAFF. As DNA, the CDR3 is TGTGCCAGCAGCCAGAACGGGGACACTGAAGCTTTCTTT.

This clonotype occurred many times. DNA of the CDR3: TGCGCCAGCAGCGGGAACGGGAGGGCGGGCAATGAGCAGTTCTTC. Amino acid sequence: CASSGNGRAGNEQFF. This sequence joins TRBV5-1 and TRBJ2-1; 8 bases agree with TRBD2. CDR3 size: 15 residues. V was clipped by 4 bases and J by 6 bases; unmatched bases: 9. Germline V lookup: CDR1 SGHRS, CDR2 YFSETQ.

This clonotype was observed at least ten times. The chain is built from TRBV7-6 and TRBJ2-2, with D uncertain. V lost 3 bases and J 7 bases, leaving 6 bases between the germline ends. Per germline, CDR1 SGHVS and CDR2 FNYEAQ. The CDR3 spans 12 residues. CDR3 sequence (DNA): TGTGCCAGCAGCTTGTGGATCGGGGAGCTGTTTTTT. Amino acid sequence: CASSLWIGELFF. Supplemented by reference TRBV7-6 and TRBJ2-2, the full variable domain reads GAGVSQSPRYKVTKRGQDVALRCDPISGHVSLYWYRQALGQGPEFLTYFNYEAQQDKSGLPNDRFSAERPEGSISTLTIQRTEQRDSAMYRCASSLWIGELFFGEGSRLTVL.

This chain links TRBV27 with TRBJ2-5; D perhaps matches TRBD2 (5 bases). CDR3 size: 14 residues. Per germline, CDR1 MNHEY and CDR2 SMNVEV (reference sequence). The V and J ends lost 5 bases and 1 base respectively, with 11 bases between them. CDR3 in DNA: TGTGCCAGCAGTACCCGAGCGGTCCAAGAGACCCAGTACTTC. This encodes CASSTRAVQETQYF.

This clonotype was seen a few times. The chain carries TRBV7-9 and TRBJ2-7, with D uncertain. V lost 3 bases and J lost 6, with 9 bases in between. Germline loops: CDR1 SEHNR, CDR2 FQNEAQ (reference sequence). The CDR3 consists of 12 residues. CDR3 sequence (DNA): TGTGCCAGCAGCTTTCCTGCCCCCGAGCAGTACTTC. This codes for CASSFPAPEQYF.